This entry describes one T cell receptor beta chain. What it binds is unknown. The sample is drawn from a study of cytomegalovirus exposure and HLA in healthy donors. Primers for the PCR totalled 60 Vbeta and 13 Jbeta. TCRdb's copy holds only in-frame clones and misses some; the assay was immunoSEQ multiplex PCR. The profile shows 100,000 to 150,000 clones, approximately 75% of them singletons. This CDR3 spans 16 amino acids. V was pared by 2 bases and J by 2 bases, with 5 bases of the junction left unmatched. CDR1 and CDR2 from the germline V gene are SGHAT and FQNNGV. It was healthy bone marrow donors who served as donors. The study's findings and limits: The records held CMV serostatus as the only immune exposure information. A later analysis linked a missense variant in DCLRE1C to the trimming of TCR beta V and J genes. Within a later analysis, the majority of CMV-associated TCR beta chains appeared HLA-restricted.

The V call is TRBV11-2, the J call TRBJ2-3; TRBD2 aligns across 9 bases. This receptor was taken from a middle-aged woman in good health and CMV-seropositive. Sequencing was performed on PBMCs. CDR3 sequence reads: CASSLRSGGPTDTQYF. CDR3 coding DNA: TGTGCCAGCAGCTTACGGAGCGGGGGGCCCACAGATACGCAGTATTTT.